This entry lists 23 T cell receptor beta chains sequenced from one sample in a study of blood T cell repertoires in COVID-19. Assay: immunoSEQ multiplex PCR; the TCRdb copy retains only in-frame clones and omits some. The sample shows 250,000 to 300,000 clones, about 91% of them seen only once. Input material: peripheral blood. Source of these receptors: a woman in her twenties or thirties who had recovered from COVID-19.

This sequence joins TRBV28 and TRBJ2-7, with 10 bases aligning to TRBD1. The CDR3 is 14 amino acids. In germline, CDR1 is MDHEN, CDR2 SYDVKM. The junction had 4 bases not matched to a gene; V was cut back by 6 bases and J by 2 bases. This CDR3 reads CASRDRGGTYEQYF. The CDR3 DNA reads TGTGCCAGCAGGGACAGGGGGGGGACCTACGAGCAGTACTTC.

V gene TRBV24-1 combines with J gene TRBJ2-3; D might be TRBD2 (7 bases). Germline CDR1 KGHDR, CDR2 SFDVKD. This CDR3 region has 16 residues. V was cut by 0 bases and J by 2 bases, with 11 bases left in between. The CDR3 DNA reads as TGTGCCACCAGTGATTTGAGGGGGGGTCCCACAGATACGCAGTATTTT. Protein: CATSDLRGGPTDTQYF.

This rearrangement joins TRBV6-5 to TRBJ2-1; tentative D call: TRBD1 (5 bases). Trimming took off 5 bases at V and 8 bases at J, with 7 bases between the two ends. The CDR3 runs to 11 residues. Germline loops: CDR1 MNHEY, CDR2 SVGAGI. CDR3 coding DNA: TGTGCCAGCAGTCTAGGGGATGAGCAGTTCTTC. It specifies CASSLGDEQFF.

The V call is TRBV6-1, the J call TRBJ2-1; 11 positions match TRBD1. The junction had 4 bases not matched to a gene; V was cut back by 1 base and J by 8 bases. The germline CDR1 and CDR2 sequences are MNHNS and SASEGT. This CDR3 region has 15 residues. Written as DNA, the CDR3 is TGTGCCAGCAGTGAAGTGGGACAGGGGGGGGATGAGCAGTTCTTC. Translated, it gives CASSEVGQGGDEQFF.

The chain employs TRBV25-1 and TRBJ2-2; 8 bases line up with TRBD2. The CDR3 is 16 residues long. Looked up from germline, CDR1 is MGHDK and CDR2 is SYGVNS. The V and J ends lost 11 bases and 1 base, in that order; junction bases with no gene match: 12. Here the CDR3 reads CASSLRGGKNTGELFF. CDR3 DNA sequence: TGTGCCTCCTCACTCCGGGGGGGCAAGAACACCGGGGAGCTGTTTTTT.

The J gene is TRBJ1-4, the V gene TRBV18; 10 bases fit TRBD1. Germline CDR1 and CDR2: KGHSH and LQKENI. This CDR3 has 14 amino acids. Germline trimming cut 5 bases from V and 8 bases from J; bases unmatched to any gene: 5. In DNA, the CDR3 is TGTGCCAGCTCAACCGACAGGGGGCAGGAAAAACTGTTTTTT. Its translation: CASSTDRGQEKLFF.

About this clone itself: Different DNA sequences within this sample yield the same CDR3. The chain has TRBV7-9 and TRBJ1-4; 7 bases line up with TRBD1. The CDR3 is 15 amino acids. V shed 1 base, J shed 1 base, and the junction held 0 bases outside the gene matches. CDR1 is SEHNR and CDR2 is FQNEAQ in the germline V gene (reference sequence). The CDR3, as DNA: TGTGCCAGCAGCTTAGACAGGGGAACTAATGAAAAACTGTTTTTT. It yields the protein CASSLDRGTNEKLFF.

CDR3 sequence reads: CASSFGRGQAHYGYTF. CDR3 in DNA: TGTGCCAGTAGTTTTGGGAGGGGACAGGCCCACTATGGCTACACCTTC. V is TRBV19 and J is TRBJ1-2, with 8 bases fitting TRBD1. CDR3 length: 16 amino acids. J gave up 3 bases and V 5 bases, and 11 bases lay outside the gene matches. Germline V gene data show CDR1 as LNHDA and CDR2 as SQIVND (reference sequence).

The chain couples TRBV6-5 to TRBJ2-2, with 9 bases that match TRBD1. The J segment lost 5 bases and the V segment lost 5 bases, leaving 3 bases of the junction unmatched. CDR3 length: 14 residues. Germline V gene sequence: CDR1 MNHEY, CDR2 SVGAGI. CDR3 sequence reads: CASSRTGETGELFF. The CDR3 DNA is TGTGCCAGCAGTCGGACAGGGGAGACCGGGGAGCTGTTTTTT.

V gene TRBV24-1 combines with J gene TRBJ2-5, with TRBD2 matching over 10 bases. In germline, CDR1 is KGHDR, CDR2 SFDVKD. This CDR3 comprises 16 residues. With 6 bases clipped from V and 1 base from J, the junction kept 7 bases outside the gene matches. The CDR3 DNA reads as TGTGCCACCAGTTCAGCTAGCGGGGGCAGCCAAGAGACCCAGTACTTC. Residues: CATSSASGGSQETQYF.

The V and J genes are TRBV6-5 and TRBJ2-7; maybe TRBD1 (5 bases). The CDR3 contains 14 residues. From germline, CDR1 is MNHEY and CDR2 SVGAGI. V lost 6 bases and J 6 bases, leaving 18 bases between the germline ends. The CDR3 reads CASRSRVGAPEQYF. The CDR3, as DNA: TGTGCCAGCAGAAGTCGTGTTGGGGCACCCGAGCAGTACTTC.

The CDR3 is CASTPGGGSTGELFF. DNA for the CDR3: TGTGCCAGCACCCCTGGGGGGGGGTCAACCGGGGAGCTGTTTTTT. This chain connects TRBV9 to TRBJ2-2; 7 bases align to TRBD2. There are 15 residues in the CDR3. V gave up 6 bases and J gave up 5 bases; unmatched junction bases: 10. Germline V lookup: CDR1 SGDLS, CDR2 YYNGEE.

In this sample, this clone turned up once. The J gene is TRBJ1-1, the V gene TRBV7-3; the D gene is possibly TRBD1 (6 bases). The CDR3 length is 14 residues. Germline lookup yields CDR1 SGHTA and CDR2 FQGTGA. The V gene lost 2 bases and the J gene lost 10 bases, with 17 bases spanning the gap. The CDR3 loop is CASSLLGRTGLAFF. CDR3 bases: TGTGCCAGCAGCTTACTTGGTCGTACAGGGTTAGCTTTCTTT.

This clone came up a few times. This chain connects TRBV15 to TRBJ2-7; 11 bases are shared with TRBD1. Trimming removed 5 bases from V and 5 bases from J; junction bases left unmatched: 5. The CDR3 is 14 residues long. Germline V gives CDR1 LNHNV, CDR2 YYDKDF (reference sequence). CDR3 DNA: TGTGCCACCAGCGGAGGACAGGGGGCCGACGAGCAGTACTTC. Translating it yields CATSGGQGADEQYF.

The chain uses TRBV5-1 and TRBJ1-1, with a possible D match to TRBD1 (6 bases). CDR1 and CDR2 (germline): SGHRS, YFSETQ. This CDR3 is 13 amino acids long. Trimming took 5 bases from V and 8 from J, leaving 16 bases between them. CDR3 sequence reads: CASRPTGRAEAFF. CDR3 bases: TGCGCCAGCAGGCCTACAGGGAGGGCCGAAGCTTTCTTT.

The chain couples TRBV24-1 to TRBJ2-1, with D perhaps TRBD2 (5 bases). The V end lost 0 bases, the J end lost 15 bases, and 14 bases lay between the germline ends. Germline assignment: CDR1 KGHDR and CDR2 SFDVKD. CDR3 length: 13 amino acids. The CDR3 DNA follows: TGTGCCACCAGTGATTTGGACGGAGGTGAACCGTTCTTC. This codes for CATSDLDGGEPFF.

The chain links TRBV30 to TRBJ1-1, with D unresolved. Germline values: CDR1 GTSNPN, CDR2 SVGIG (reference sequence). The ends were cut back, 2 bases at V and 3 bases at J, with 16 bases in the middle. This CDR3 has 15 residues. The CDR3 reads CAWSLREWFDTEAFF. Here the CDR3 DNA reads TGTGCCTGGAGTCTCCGAGAATGGTTCGACACTGAAGCTTTCTTT.

The rearrangement joins TRBV27 to TRBJ1-2; D call uncertain. V gave up 5 bases and J gave up 2 bases, with 12 bases separating them. Germline CDR1 is MNHEY and CDR2 is SMNVEV (reference sequence). This CDR3 spans 14 amino acids. The CDR3 here is CASSPISLNYGYTF. The CDR3 nucleotides read TGTGCCAGCAGTCCCATATCCCTAAACTATGGCTACACCTTC.

As for this clone: This specimen includes other DNA sequences encoding the same CDR3. The rearrangement joins TRBV4-1 to TRBJ2-7; 8 nucleotides line up with TRBD1. With 4 bases clipped from V and 2 bases from J, the junction kept 4 bases outside the gene matches. Germline V gene lookup returns CDR1 MGHRA and CDR2 YSYEKL. The CDR3 totals 14 residues. The CDR3 loop reads CASSLGTGTYEQYF. The CDR3 DNA is TGCGCCAGCAGCCTCGGGACAGGAACCTACGAGCAGTACTTC.

The rearrangement uses TRBV7-9 and TRBJ1-5; TRBD1 might be the D (5 bases). Germline loops: CDR1 SEHNR, CDR2 FQNEAQ (reference sequence). Between the trimmed V and J ends, which lost 5 bases and 1 base, there was a span of 6 bases. The CDR3 spans 13 residues. CDR3 in amino acids: CASSRQSNQPQHF. The CDR3 DNA reads as TGTGCCAGCAGCCGACAGAGCAATCAGCCCCAGCATTTT. Looking up the rest from reference TRBV7-9 and TRBJ1-5 gives the full variable domain: DTGVSQNPRHKITKRGQNVTFRCDPISEHNRLYWYRQTLGQGPEFLTYFQNEAQLEKSRLLSDRFSAERPKGSFSTLEIQRTEQGDSAMYLCASSRQSNQPQHFGDGTRLSIL.

This chain connects TRBV7-7 to TRBJ2-7; 10 positions match TRBD1. V was clipped by 5 bases and J by 2 bases; unmatched bases: 3. The CDR3 loop spans 14 amino acids. Germline V gene data show CDR1 as SSHAT and CDR2 as FNYEAQ (reference sequence). In DNA form, the CDR3 reads TGTGCCAGCAGCCCCGGACAGGGGGCCTACGAGCAGTACTTC. It yields the protein CASSPGQGAYEQYF.

This chain joins TRBV28 and TRBJ2-5; TRBD2 matches 10 bases. Germline CDR1 reads MDHEN; CDR2 reads SYDVKM. The CDR3 length is 17 residues. Trimming cost V 4 bases and J 2 bases; bases outside gene matches: 10. The CDR3 region has the DNA TGTGCCAGCAGTTCCCCATCAGGACTAGCGGATCAAGAGACCCAGTACTTC. Amino acids: CASSSPSGLADQETQYF.

The chain has TRBV2 and TRBJ1-1, with D perhaps matching TRBD1 (5 bases). CDR3 length: 13 residues. The germline V gene has CDR1 SNHLY and CDR2 FYNNEI. V was clipped by 5 bases and J by 7 bases, with 14 bases between them. The CDR3 sequence: CASSPEGWGEAFF. The CDR3 coding sequence is TGTGCCAGCAGTCCGGAGGGGTGGGGTGAAGCTTTCTTT.